The 17 T cell receptor beta chains listed next were all sequenced from one sample in a study of blood T cell repertoires in COVID-19. Using immunoSEQ multiplex PCR, the repertoire was profiled, and TCRdb retains in-frame clones only, with some absent. The table includes roughly 110,000 clones, roughly 84% detected once. The sample was peripheral blood. Receptors originate from a man aged 35 to 55 with acute or convalescent COVID-19.

The chain joins TRBV19 to TRBJ1-5; TRBD1 matches at 7 bases. Germline V gene sequence: CDR1 LNHDA, CDR2 SQIVND (reference sequence). The CDR3 is 19 amino acids. V lost 2 bases and J lost 1; bases outside the gene matches: 14. CDR3 protein: CASSISPLRTGVSNQPQHF. The CDR3 coding sequence is TGTGCCAGTAGTATATCCCCCCTCCGCACAGGGGTGAGCAATCAGCCCCAGCATTTT. The entire variable domain, with the rest obtained from reference TRBV19 and TRBJ1-5, is as follows: DGGITQSPKYLFRKEGQNVTLSCEQNLNHDAMYWYRQDPGQGLRLIYYSQIVNDFQKGDIAEGYSVSREKKESFPLTVTSAQKNPTAFYLCASSISPLRTGVSNQPQHFGDGTRLSIL.

V usage is TRBV6-5 and J usage is TRBJ1-2, with D maybe TRBD1 (6 bases). The germline CDR1 and CDR2 sequences are MNHEY and SVGAGI. The CDR3 runs 14 residues. V dropped 8 bases and J dropped 3 bases, with 16 bases sitting between them. This chain's CDR3 is CASVAGTSYYGYTF. In nucleotides, the CDR3 is TGTGCCAGCGTAGCCGGGACATCCTACTATGGCTACACCTTC.

The V call is TRBV12-3 or TRBV12-4, the J call TRBJ1-2, with D uncertain. This CDR3 is built from 11 residues. V was pared by 6 bases and J by 2 bases, with 4 bases between. The CDR3 is CASRSNYGYTF. As DNA, the CDR3 is TGTGCCAGCAGGAGCAACTATGGCTACACCTTC.

V and J are TRBV6-6 and TRBJ2-1; TRBD2 is a possible D gene (5 bases). Trimming stripped 3 bases from V and 8 bases from J, with 17 bases between. Germline assignment: CDR1 MNHNY and CDR2 SVGAGI (reference sequence). The CDR3 totals 15 residues. CDR3: CASSYKKGPGDEQFF. The CDR3, as DNA: TGTGCCAGCAGTTATAAAAAGGGTCCCGGGGATGAGCAGTTCTTC.

The chain joins TRBV7-8 to TRBJ1-5; 8 bases line up with TRBD1. Per the germline V gene, CDR1 is SGHVS and CDR2 is FQNEAQ. The CDR3 sequence is 16 residues long. Trimming at V came to 1 base and at J to 9 bases, leaving 11 bases not matched to a gene. The CDR3 protein is CASSLEGQGALGPQHF. In DNA, the CDR3 is TGTGCCAGCAGCTTAGAAGGTCAGGGGGCTCTCGGGCCCCAGCATTTT.

This chain links TRBV7-9 with TRBJ2-4; D may be TRBD1 (5 bases). Germline V gives CDR1 SEHNR, CDR2 FQNEAQ (reference sequence). This CDR3 contains 16 residues. Between the trimmed V and J ends, which lost 0 bases and 1 base, there was a span of 10 bases. CDR3 in DNA: TGTGCCAGCAGCTTAGCCAGGGATCGGGCCAAAAACATTCAGTACTTC. Its protein is CASSLARDRAKNIQYF.

The gene calls are TRBV19 and TRBJ2-7, with TRBD2 identical over 7 bases. Per germline, CDR1 LNHDA and CDR2 SQIVND (reference sequence). The CDR3 runs 15 residues. V was clipped by 5 bases and J by 6 bases; unmatched bases: 13. CDR3 DNA sequence: TGTGCCAGTAGTCTCTCGTATGGACTAGTAGTCGAGCAGTACTTC. As protein: CASSLSYGLVVEQYF.

This chain links TRBV4-1 with TRBJ2-7; TRBD1 matches 9 bases. J was trimmed by 2 bases and V by 2 bases; bases with no gene match: 7. The CDR3 extends over 16 amino acids. Germline loops: CDR1 MGHRA, CDR2 YSYEKL. The CDR3 is CASSQLLGQGPYEQYF. The CDR3 coding sequence is TGCGCCAGCAGCCAACTCCTTGGACAGGGGCCCTACGAGCAGTACTTC.

This chain links TRBV5-1 with TRBJ2-3, with D tentatively TRBD2 (6 bases). The CDR3 is made up of 17 amino acids. V lost 2 bases and J lost 2, with 18 bases in between. Germline V CDR1 and CDR2: SGHRS, YFSETQ. The chain's CDR3 is CASSFKTSFTHTDTQYF. The CDR3 DNA reads TGCGCCAGCAGCTTTAAAACTAGCTTTACCCACACAGATACGCAGTATTTT.

About this clone itself: The sample has other DNA sequences that encode this CDR3 too. J is TRBJ2-5 and V is TRBV18; 7 positions agree with TRBD2. Losses at the gene ends were 3 bases for V and 5 bases for J; bases not matched to a gene: 3. The CDR3 runs 13 residues. The germline gives CDR1 KGHSH, CDR2 LQKENI. DNA of the CDR3: TGTGCCAGCTCACCCCTGGGGGGGGAGACCCAGTACTTC. Amino acids: CASSPLGGETQYF.

Only a few counts were recorded for this clone. J is TRBJ1-5 and V is TRBV28; D might be TRBD1 (5 bases). This CDR3 has 16 amino acids. V lost 6 bases to trimming and J lost 5 bases, with 20 bases between them. The germline gives CDR1 MDHEN, CDR2 SYDVKM. Here the CDR3 reads CASSPLFQTAYQPQHF. The CDR3 coding sequence is TGTGCCAGCAGCCCCCTCTTCCAGACAGCCTATCAGCCCCAGCATTTT.

J is TRBJ1-6 and V is TRBV27, with 8 bases identical to TRBD1. Germline loops: CDR1 MNHEY, CDR2 SMNVEV (reference sequence). The CDR3 has 15 amino acids. The ends lost 5 bases at V and 7 bases at J; junction bases unmatched: 7. CDR3 sequence: CASSPRQGSNSPLHF. CDR3 nucleotides: TGTGCCAGCAGTCCCCGACAGGGGTCCAATTCACCCCTCCACTTT.

The CDR3 bases are TGTGCCAGCACCTTACTAGCGGGAACGGGGAATGAGCAGTTCTTC. This codes for CASTLLAGTGNEQFF. The chain employs TRBV2 and TRBJ2-1; TRBD2 aligns across 10 bases. Germline V gene data show CDR1 as SNHLY and CDR2 as FYNNEI. The CDR3 extends over 15 amino acids. V shed 7 bases, J shed 7 bases, and the junction held 10 bases outside the gene matches.

This clone is a singleton in its sample. The V and J genes are TRBV12-5 and TRBJ2-5; D may be TRBD1 (6 bases). V lost 5 bases and J 4 bases, leaving 17 bases between the germline ends. The germline V gene has CDR1 LGHNT and CDR2 FRNRAP. CDR3 length equals 15 residues. The CDR3 here is CASGRSSKGVETQYF. CDR3 sequence (DNA): TGTGCTAGTGGTCGGAGCTCCAAGGGGGTAGAGACCCAGTACTTC.

The chain combines TRBV12-3 or TRBV12-4 with TRBJ2-2; D is uncertain. This CDR3 contains 12 residues. The V and J ends lost 6 bases and 7 bases respectively, with 9 bases between them. In DNA form, the CDR3 reads TGTGCCAGCAGGGCCCGAGGCGGGGAGCTGTTTTTT. Amino acids: CASRARGGELFF.

V gene TRBV14 combines with J gene TRBJ1-6; D is possibly TRBD1 (6 bases). V was trimmed by 1 base and J by 6 bases, leaving 10 bases between them. The CDR3 sequence is 15 residues long. Germline V gene data show CDR1 as SGHDN and CDR2 as FVKESK. DNA of the CDR3: TGTGCCAGCAGCCAAGCGCGGGGGCCTAATTCACCCCTCCACTTT. The encoded protein is CASSQARGPNSPLHF.

A remark on this clone: Compared with germline, one end of the junction differs, possibly owing to a read error. The chain links TRBV6-5 to TRBJ2-7, with 7 bases that match TRBD1. The CDR3 is 11 amino acids. CDR1 is MNHEY and CDR2 is SVGAGI in the germline V gene. CDR3 sequence (DNA): TGTGCCAGCAGTACTCCGGGACAGATGATCTTC. It specifies CASSTPGQMIF.